These T cell receptor beta chains were read from a single sample in a study of early T cells in non-severe SARS-CoV-2 infection. TCRdb recomputed calls from the 5' RACE reads with MiXCR, one row per CDR3 protein. The top ten hold about 3% of the sample, which has approximately 30,000 distinct CDR3 sequences, over 6.5% seen once. The specimen was whole blood. The receptors come from an adult who was a healthcare worker with PCR-confirmed SARS-CoV-2 infection or an uninfected control (not recorded which). Both conserved end residues are part of each CDR3.

V: TRBV27
J: TRBJ1-4
CDR3: CASNPGQKQNHEKLFF

V: TRBV12-3/TRBV12-4
J: TRBJ1-1
CDR3: CASSWGRNTEAFF

V: TRBV27
J: TRBJ2-3
CDR3: CASSSTWDTQYF

V: TRBV7-2
J: TRBJ1-6
CDR3: CASSLGADYNSPLHF

V: TRBV7-9
J: TRBJ2-3
CDR3: CASSPDRDTQYF

V: TRBV5-1
J: TRBJ2-1
CDR3: CASSLGREGDEQFF

V: TRBV10-3
J: TRBJ2-1
CDR3: CANGQGLAEYNEQFF

V: TRBV28
J: TRBJ2-7
CDR3: CASSQIGIAYEQYF

V: TRBV6-5
J: TRBJ1-3
CDR3: CASRTNRDSGNTIYF

V: TRBV6-2/TRBV6-3
J: TRBJ2-4
CDR3: CAGQGGGKNIQYF

V: TRBV6-5
J: TRBJ1-2
CDR3: CASSPKFWGSYGYTF

V: TRBV6-2/TRBV6-3
J: TRBJ2-2
CDR3: CAASVGYSYTGELFF

V: TRBV7-9
J: TRBJ2-2
CDR3: CASSFAGARFAGELFF

V: TRBV3-1
J: TRBJ1-5
CDR3: CASSQTDSPNQPQHF

V: TRBV29-1
J: TRBJ2-5
CDR3: CSVVGERATDQETQYF

V: TRBV4-3
J: TRBJ2-3
CDR3: CASSQDGGGDTQYF

V: TRBV24-1
J: TRBJ2-1
CDR3: CATSEPGTGSGEQFF

V: TRBV6-5
J: TRBJ1-1
CDR3: CASSNGQESVFF

V: TRBV5-1
J: TRBJ2-7
CDR3: CASSLAGTSGHEQYF

V: TRBV15
J: TRBJ2-1
CDR3: CATSRDSSDSYNEQFF

V: TRBV3-1
J: TRBJ2-7
CDR3: CASSQVTDYEQYF

V: TRBV4-2
J: TRBJ2-2
CDR3: CASSQDSGIGELFF

V: TRBV20-1
J: TRBJ2-7
CDR3: CSAIGAKSYEQYF

V: TRBV7-9
J: TRBJ2-7
CDR3: CASSSGQGSDEQYF

V: TRBV9
J: TRBJ1-1
CDR3: CASSVEARGSTGYNEAFF

V: TRBV20-1
J: TRBJ2-7
CDR3: CSASLTSGRSGEQYF

V: TRBV30
J: TRBJ1-6
CDR3: CAWNLGNSPLHF